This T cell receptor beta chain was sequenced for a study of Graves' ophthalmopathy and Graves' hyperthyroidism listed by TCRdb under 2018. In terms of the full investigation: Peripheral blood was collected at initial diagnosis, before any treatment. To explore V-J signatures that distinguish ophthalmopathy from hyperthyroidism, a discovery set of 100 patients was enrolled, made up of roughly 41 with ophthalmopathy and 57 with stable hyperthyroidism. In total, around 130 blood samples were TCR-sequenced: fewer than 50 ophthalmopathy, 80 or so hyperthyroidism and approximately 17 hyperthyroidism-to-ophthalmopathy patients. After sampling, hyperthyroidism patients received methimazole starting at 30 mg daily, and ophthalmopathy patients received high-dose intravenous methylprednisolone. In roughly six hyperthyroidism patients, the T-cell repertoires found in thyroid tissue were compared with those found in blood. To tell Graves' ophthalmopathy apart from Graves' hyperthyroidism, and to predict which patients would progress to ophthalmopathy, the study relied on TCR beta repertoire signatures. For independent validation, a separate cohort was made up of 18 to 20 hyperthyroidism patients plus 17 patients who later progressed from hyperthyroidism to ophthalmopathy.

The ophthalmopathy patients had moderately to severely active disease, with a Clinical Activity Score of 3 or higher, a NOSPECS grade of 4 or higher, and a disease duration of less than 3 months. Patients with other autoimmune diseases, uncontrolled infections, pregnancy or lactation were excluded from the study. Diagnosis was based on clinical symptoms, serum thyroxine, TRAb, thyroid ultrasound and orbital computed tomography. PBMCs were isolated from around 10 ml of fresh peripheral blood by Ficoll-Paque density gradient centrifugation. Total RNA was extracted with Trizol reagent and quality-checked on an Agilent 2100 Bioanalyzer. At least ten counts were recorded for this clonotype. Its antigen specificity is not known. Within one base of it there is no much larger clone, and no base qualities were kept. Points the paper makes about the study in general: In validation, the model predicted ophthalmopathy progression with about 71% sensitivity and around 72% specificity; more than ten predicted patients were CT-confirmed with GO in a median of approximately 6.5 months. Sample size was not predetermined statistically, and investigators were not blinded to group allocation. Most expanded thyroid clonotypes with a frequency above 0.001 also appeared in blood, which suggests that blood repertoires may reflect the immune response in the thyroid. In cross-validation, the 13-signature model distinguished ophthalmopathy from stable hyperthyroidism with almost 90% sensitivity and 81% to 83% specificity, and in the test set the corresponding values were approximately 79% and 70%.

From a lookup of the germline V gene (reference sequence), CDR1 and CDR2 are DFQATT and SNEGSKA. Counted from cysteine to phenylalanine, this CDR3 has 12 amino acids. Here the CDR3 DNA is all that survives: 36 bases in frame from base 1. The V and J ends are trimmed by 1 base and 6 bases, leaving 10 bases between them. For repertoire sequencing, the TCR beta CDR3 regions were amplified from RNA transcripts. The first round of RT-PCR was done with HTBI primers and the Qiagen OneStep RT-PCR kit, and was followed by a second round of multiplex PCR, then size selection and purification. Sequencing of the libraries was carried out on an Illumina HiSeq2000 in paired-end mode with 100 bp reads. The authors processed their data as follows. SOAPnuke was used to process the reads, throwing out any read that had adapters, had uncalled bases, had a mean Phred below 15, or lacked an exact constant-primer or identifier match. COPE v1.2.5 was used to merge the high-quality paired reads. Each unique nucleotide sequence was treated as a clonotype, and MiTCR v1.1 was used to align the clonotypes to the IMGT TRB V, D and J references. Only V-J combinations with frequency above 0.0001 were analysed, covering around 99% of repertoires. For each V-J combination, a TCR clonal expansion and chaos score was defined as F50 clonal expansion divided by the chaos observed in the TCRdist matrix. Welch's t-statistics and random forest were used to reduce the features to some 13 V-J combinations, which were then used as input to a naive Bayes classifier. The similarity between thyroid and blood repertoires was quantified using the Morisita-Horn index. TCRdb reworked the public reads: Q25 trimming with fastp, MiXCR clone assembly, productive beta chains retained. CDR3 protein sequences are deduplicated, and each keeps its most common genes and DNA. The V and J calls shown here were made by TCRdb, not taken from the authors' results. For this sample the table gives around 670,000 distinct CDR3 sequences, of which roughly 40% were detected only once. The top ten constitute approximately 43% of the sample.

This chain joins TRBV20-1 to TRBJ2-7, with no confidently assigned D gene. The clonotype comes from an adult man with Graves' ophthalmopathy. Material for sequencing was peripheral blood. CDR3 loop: CSARGMTVEQYF. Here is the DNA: TGCAGTGCTAGAGGAATGACTGTCGAGCAGTACTTC.